Listed below are T cell receptor beta chains from one sample, sequenced in a study of blood T cell repertoires in COVID-19. Data came from immunoSEQ multiplex PCR; TCRdb stores just in-frame clones and leaves some out. The data hold some 200,000 clones, with about 90% observed a single time. The sequenced sample was peripheral blood. The receptors derive from a man aged 25 to 45 with acute or convalescent COVID-19. The CDR3 runs from the conserved cysteine through the conserved F or W. A D gene is named only where the DNA matches it firmly. Expanded clones are given a class, and other clones once, few, many or no size at all.

>-|TRBJ1-3|-|TRBV28
TGTGCCAGCAGTTTATTGGACAGATTAGGAAACACCATATATTTT
CASSLLDRLGNTIYF
>TRBD2|TRBJ2-2|-|TRBV10-3
TGTGCCATCAGTGAGCCGCCTGGGGGGGAGAACACCGGGGAGCTGTTTTTT
CAISEPPGGENTGELFF
>-|TRBJ2-2|-|TRBV19
TGTGCCAGTAGCCGAGGGAAGGTTGGCGCCGGGGAGCTGTTTTTT
CASSRGKVGAGELFF
>-|TRBJ2-2|-|TRBV3-1/TRBV3-2
TGTGCCAGCAGCCAGTCTGAGGGAACGGGGGAGCTGTTTTTT
CASSQSEGTGELFF
>-|TRBJ1-1|-|TRBV21-1
TGTGCCAGTCGATCGCTTATACCATGGGACAGACAAATGAACACTGAAGCTTTCTTT
CASRSLIPWDRQMNTEAFF
>-|TRBJ2-5|-|TRBV5-8
TGTGCCAGCAGCTTGGCCGGGATCCCTAGGCGAGAGACCCAGTACTTC
CASSLAGIPRRETQYF
>TRBD1|TRBJ1-1|-|TRBV29-1
TGCAGGGCGGGGACAGGGGTAATGAACACTGAAGCTTTCTTT
CRAGTGVMNTEAFF
>-|TRBJ1-2|-|TRBV29-1
TGCAGCGTTCGAGTATCTAACTATGGCTACACCTTC
CSVRVSNYGYTF
>-|TRBJ2-7|-|TRBV5-4
TGTGCCAGCAGCCCCTCTAATGGGGGCCGGGGCGAGCAGTACTTC
CASSPSNGGRGEQYF
>-|TRBJ1-3|-|TRBV18
TGTGCCAGCTCACCAGGGCAGAGTCACACCATATATTTT
CASSPGQSHTIYF
>TRBD1|TRBJ1-2|-|TRBV19
TGTGCCAGTAGCTCGGGACAGGGGAACTATGGCTACACCTTC
CASSSGQGNYGYTF
>TRBD1|TRBJ1-1|-|TRBV30
TGTGCCTGGAGTCCCATAGACAGGGGCTGGACTGAAGCTTTCTTT
CAWSPIDRGWTEAFF
>-|TRBJ1-2|-|TRBV19
TGTGCCAGTCGCACCCGGGGAAACTATGGCTACACCTTC
CASRTRGNYGYTF
>-|TRBJ2-5|-|TRBV9
TGTGCCAGCAGCGTAGGTGCCGCAAAGTCAGGCTGGTGGACCCAGTACTTC
CASSVGAAKSGWWTQYF
>-|TRBJ1-2|-|TRBV3-1/TRBV3-2
TGTGCCAGCAGCCAAGATATGGCGGGGGGTAATGGCTACACCTTC
CASSQDMAGGNGYTF
>TRBD2|TRBJ2-7|-|TRBV5-5
TGTGCCAGCAGCTTGGGAAGCGTTGGGGGGGTGGTGCCCTCCTACGAGCAGTACTTC
CASSLGSVGGVVPSYEQYF
>-|TRBJ1-1|-|TRBV28
TGTGCCAGCAGCCGAACTCCGGGCAAAGGGGGCACTGAAGCTTTCTTT
CASSRTPGKGGTEAFF
>-|TRBJ2-3|-|TRBV9
TGTGCCAGCAGCGTATTTGTGACTAGCACAGATACGCAGTATTTT
CASSVFVTSTDTQYF
>-|TRBJ1-1|-|TRBV6-5
TGTGCCAGCAGTTCGGACAGAAGAGTCCGAGCTTTCTTT
CASSSDRRVRAFF
>-|TRBJ2-1|-|TRBV12-3/TRBV12-4
TGTGCCAGCAGTTTAGGGGGGACAAGTGAGCAGTTCTTC
CASSLGGTSEQFF
>TRBD1|TRBJ2-3|-|TRBV30
TGTGCCTGGAGTGTCGGGACAGGGCGGACAGATACGCAGTATTTT
CAWSVGTGRTDTQYF
>TRBD2|TRBJ2-5|-|TRBV11-2
TGTGCCAGCAGCCGTACCGGGACTAGCGGGGGGCGAGAGACCCAGTACTTC
CASSRTGTSGGRETQYF
>-|TRBJ2-3|-|TRBV27
TGTGCCAGCAGTTTATTATTCTCCGGGACATCAGATACGCAGTATTTT
CASSLLFSGTSDTQYF
>-|TRBJ2-7|-|TRBV29-1
TGCAGCGTCGTACTTTACGGGCCACCTTGGAGGGAGCAGTACTTC
CSVVLYGPPWREQYF
>-|TRBJ2-5|-|TRBV7-9
TGTGCCAGCAGCCCATTTACTGGACTCCTGAGGGAAGAGACCCAGTACTTC
CASSPFTGLLREETQYF
>-|TRBJ1-2|-|TRBV6-1
TGTGCCAGCAGTGAAGTAAGAGGTCGTAGGGACTCACTATATGGCTACACCTTC
CASSEVRGRRDSLYGYTF
>-|TRBJ2-3|-|TRBV19
TGTGCCAGTAGAGGGACTCCTCTGGGCACAGATACGCAGTATTTT
CASRGTPLGTDTQYF
>TRBD2|TRBJ2-6|many|TRBV27
TGTGCCAGCAGTTTATCCCCAGCGGGAGGTCTTACTGGGGCCAACGTCCTGACTTTC
CASSLSPAGGLTGANVLTF
>-|TRBJ1-4|-|TRBV5-1
TGCGCCAGCAGATTTAGGACGGGGGAAAAACTGTTTTTT
CASRFRTGEKLFF
>-|TRBJ2-1|-|TRBV28
TGTGCCAGCAGTCGAGCTCCTATATGGCTAGCAACCAATGAGCAGTTCTTC
CASSRAPIWLATNEQFF
>TRBD1|TRBJ2-7|-|TRBV4-1
TGCGCCAGCAGCCAAGGAATAGGGGGACAGGGCTACGAGCAGTACTTC
CASSQGIGGQGYEQYF
>TRBD2|TRBJ2-7|-|TRBV12-3/TRBV12-4
TGTGCCAGCAGTTTCGGGGGGAGCGAGCAGTACTTC
CASSFGGSEQYF
>-|TRBJ2-2|-|TRBV3-1/TRBV3-2
TGTGCCAGCAGCCACAGACAGAGCGCCGGGGAGCTGTTTTTT
CASSHRQSAGELFF
>-|TRBJ1-1|-|TRBV5-1
TGCGCCAGCAGCTTGACAGTCATGAACACTGAAGCTTTCTTT
CASSLTVMNTEAFF
>TRBD1|TRBJ1-6|-|TRBV6-5
TGTGCCAGCAGGACAGGGAGCTCCTATAATTCACCCCTCCACTTT
CASRTGSSYNSPLHF
>-|TRBJ2-3|-|TRBV3-1/TRBV3-2
TGTGCCAGCAGCCCCCCAGGACAGCGGAGCACAGATACGCAGTATTTT
CASSPPGQRSTDTQYF